This section outlines one T cell receptor beta chain sequence together with its context. This sample was included in a study of technical replicates of blood from several donors. CDR1 and CDR2 from the germline V gene are MNHNS and SASEGT. The V gene lost 10 bases and the J gene lost 4 bases, with 13 bases spanning the gap. The CDR3 consists of 13 residues. Only in-frame clones appear in the TCRdb table, and some are missing; sequencing was by immunoSEQ multiplex PCR. The repertoire consists of tens of thousands of clones, with roughly 90% occurring once and the leading ten covering approximately 4.5%.

The TCR comes from a human donor in good health. Some clones in this sample may be carry-over from other donors' samples. The chain joins TRBV6-1 to TRBJ2-2; D unclear. Material for sequencing was PBMCs. Here the CDR3 reads CATEKRATGELFF. As DNA, the CDR3 is TGTGCCACCGAGAAACGAGCCACCGGGGAGCTGTTTTTT.